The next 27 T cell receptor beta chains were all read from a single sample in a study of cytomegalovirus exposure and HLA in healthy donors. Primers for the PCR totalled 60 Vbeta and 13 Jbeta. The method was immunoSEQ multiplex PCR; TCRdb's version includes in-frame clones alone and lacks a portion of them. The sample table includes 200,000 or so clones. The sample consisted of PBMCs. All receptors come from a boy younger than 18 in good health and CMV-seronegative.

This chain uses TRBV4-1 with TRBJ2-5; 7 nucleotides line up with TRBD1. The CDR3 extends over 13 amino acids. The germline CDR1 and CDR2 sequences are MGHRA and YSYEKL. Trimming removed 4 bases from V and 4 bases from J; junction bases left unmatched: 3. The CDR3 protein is CASSLDRAETQYF. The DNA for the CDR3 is TGCGCCAGCAGCCTCGACAGGGCAGAGACCCAGTACTTC.

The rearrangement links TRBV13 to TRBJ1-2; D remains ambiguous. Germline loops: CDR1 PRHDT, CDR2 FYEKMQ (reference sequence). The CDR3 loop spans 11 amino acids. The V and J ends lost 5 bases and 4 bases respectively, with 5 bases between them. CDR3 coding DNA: TGTGCCAGCAGCAACAGCTATGGCTACACCTTC. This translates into CASSNSYGYTF.

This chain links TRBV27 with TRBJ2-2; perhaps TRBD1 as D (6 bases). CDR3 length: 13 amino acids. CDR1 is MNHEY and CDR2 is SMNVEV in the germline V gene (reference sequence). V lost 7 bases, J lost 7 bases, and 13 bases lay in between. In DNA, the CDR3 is TGTGCCAGCACCTTCGTAGGGGGCGGGGAGCTGTTTTTT. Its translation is CASTFVGGGELFF.

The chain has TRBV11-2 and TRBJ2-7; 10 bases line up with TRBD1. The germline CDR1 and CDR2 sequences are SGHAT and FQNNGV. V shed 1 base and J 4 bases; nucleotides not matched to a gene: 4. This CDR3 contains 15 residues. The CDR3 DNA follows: TGTGCCAGCAGCTTAGTGACAGGGGGCGCTTACGAGCAGTACTTC. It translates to CASSLVTGGAYEQYF.

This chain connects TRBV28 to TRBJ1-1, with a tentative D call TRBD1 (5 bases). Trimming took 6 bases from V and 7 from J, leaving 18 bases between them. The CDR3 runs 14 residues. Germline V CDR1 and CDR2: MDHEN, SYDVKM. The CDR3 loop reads CASSLEHSDSEAFF. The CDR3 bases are TGTGCCAGCAGCCTCGAACACTCAGACAGTGAAGCTTTCTTT.

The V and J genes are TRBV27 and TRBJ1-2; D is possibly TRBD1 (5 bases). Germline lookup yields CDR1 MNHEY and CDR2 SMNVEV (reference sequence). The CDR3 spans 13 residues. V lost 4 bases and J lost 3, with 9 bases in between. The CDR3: CASSYGTDYGYTF. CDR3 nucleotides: TGTGCCAGCAGTTACGGGACTGACTATGGCTACACCTTC.

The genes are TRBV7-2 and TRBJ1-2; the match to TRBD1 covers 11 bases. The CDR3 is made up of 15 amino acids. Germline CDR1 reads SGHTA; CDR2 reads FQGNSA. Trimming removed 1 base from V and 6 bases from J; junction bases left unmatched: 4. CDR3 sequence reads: CASSLVGTGGDGYTF. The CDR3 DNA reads TGTGCCAGCAGCTTAGTCGGGACAGGGGGAGATGGCTACACCTTC.

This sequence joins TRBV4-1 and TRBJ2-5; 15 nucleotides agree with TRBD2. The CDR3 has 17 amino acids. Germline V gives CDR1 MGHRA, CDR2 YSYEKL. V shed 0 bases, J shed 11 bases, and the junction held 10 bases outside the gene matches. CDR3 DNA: TGCGCCAGCAGCCAAGAGGGGAGGACTAGCGGGGGGGCAGGGCAGTACTTC. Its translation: CASSQEGRTSGGAGQYF.

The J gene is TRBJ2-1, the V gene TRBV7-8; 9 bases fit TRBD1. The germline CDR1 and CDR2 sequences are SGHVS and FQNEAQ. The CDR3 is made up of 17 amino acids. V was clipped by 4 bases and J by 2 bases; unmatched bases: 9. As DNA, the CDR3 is TGTGCCAGCAGCTCCTCCGGGACAGGGAGCCCCTACAATGAGCAGTTCTTC. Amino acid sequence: CASSSSGTGSPYNEQFF. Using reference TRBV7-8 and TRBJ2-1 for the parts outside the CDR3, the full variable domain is GAGVSQSPRYKVAKRGQDVALRCDPISGHVSLFWYQQALGQGPEFLTYFQNEAQLDKSGLPSDRFFAERPEGSVSTLKIQRTQQEDSAVYLCASSSSGTGSPYNEQFFGPGTRLTVL.

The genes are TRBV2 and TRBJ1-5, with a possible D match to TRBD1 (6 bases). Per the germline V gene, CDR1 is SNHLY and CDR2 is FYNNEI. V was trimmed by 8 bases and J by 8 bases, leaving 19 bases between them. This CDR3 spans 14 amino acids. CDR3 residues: CASGEDSILKPQHF. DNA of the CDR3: TGTGCCAGCGGAGAGGACAGCATCCTTAAGCCCCAGCATTTT.

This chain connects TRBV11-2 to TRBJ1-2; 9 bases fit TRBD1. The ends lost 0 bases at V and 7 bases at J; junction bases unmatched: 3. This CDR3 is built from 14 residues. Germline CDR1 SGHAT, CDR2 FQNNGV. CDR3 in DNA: TGTGCCAGCAGCTTAGATCGGGACAGGGTTGGCTACACCTTC. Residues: CASSLDRDRVGYTF.

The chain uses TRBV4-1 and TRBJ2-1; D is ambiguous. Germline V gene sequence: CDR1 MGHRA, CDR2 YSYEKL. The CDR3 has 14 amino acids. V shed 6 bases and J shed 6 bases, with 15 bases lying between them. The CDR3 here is CASSSTRGTNEQFF. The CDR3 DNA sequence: TGCGCCAGCAGTAGTACCCGAGGAACCAATGAGCAGTTCTTC.

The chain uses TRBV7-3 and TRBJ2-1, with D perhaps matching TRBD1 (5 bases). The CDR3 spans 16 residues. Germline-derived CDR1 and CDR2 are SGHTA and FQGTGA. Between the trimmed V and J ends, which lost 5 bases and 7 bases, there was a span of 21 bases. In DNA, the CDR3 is TGTGCCAGCAGCCGACAAATGCTTGGGGCAGGGAATGAGCAGTTCTTC. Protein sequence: CASSRQMLGAGNEQFF.

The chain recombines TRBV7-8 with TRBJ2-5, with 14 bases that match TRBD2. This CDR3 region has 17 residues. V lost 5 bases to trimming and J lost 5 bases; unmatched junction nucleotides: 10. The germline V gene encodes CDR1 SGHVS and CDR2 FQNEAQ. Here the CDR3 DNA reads TGTGCCAGCAGCCTCAGACTAGCGGGGGGGCCGGCGGAGACCCAGTACTTC. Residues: CASSLRLAGGPAETQYF.

As DNA, the CDR3 is TGTGCCAGCAGCCCGCGGGACAGGGGGGATTATGGCTACACCTTC. This translates into CASSPRDRGDYGYTF. The rearrangement links TRBV4-2 to TRBJ1-2; 11 bases map to TRBD1. The V and J ends lost 4 bases and 5 bases, in that order; junction bases with no gene match: 6. CDR1 and CDR2 (germline): LGHNA, YNFKEQ. The CDR3 is 15 amino acids.

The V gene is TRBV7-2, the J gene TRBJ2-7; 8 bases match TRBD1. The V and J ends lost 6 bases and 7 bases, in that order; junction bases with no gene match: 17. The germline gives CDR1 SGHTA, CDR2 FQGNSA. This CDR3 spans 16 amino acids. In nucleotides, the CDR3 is TGTGCCAGCAGTCTTACTACCGGGACAGGCTCCGGGGAGCAGTACTTC. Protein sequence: CASSLTTGTGSGEQYF.

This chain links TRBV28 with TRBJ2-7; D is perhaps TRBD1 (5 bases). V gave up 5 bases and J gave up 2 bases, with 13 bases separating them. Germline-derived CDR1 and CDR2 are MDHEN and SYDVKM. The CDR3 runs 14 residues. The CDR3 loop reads CASSHHTGTYEQYF. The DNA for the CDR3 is TGTGCCAGCAGTCACCATACAGGTACCTACGAGCAGTACTTC.

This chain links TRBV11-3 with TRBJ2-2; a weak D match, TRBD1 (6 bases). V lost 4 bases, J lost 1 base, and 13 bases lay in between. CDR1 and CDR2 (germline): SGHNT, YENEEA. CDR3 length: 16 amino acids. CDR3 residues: CASSSPLTGNTGELFF. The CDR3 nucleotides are TGTGCCAGCAGCTCACCTCTGACAGGGAACACCGGGGAGCTGTTTTTT.

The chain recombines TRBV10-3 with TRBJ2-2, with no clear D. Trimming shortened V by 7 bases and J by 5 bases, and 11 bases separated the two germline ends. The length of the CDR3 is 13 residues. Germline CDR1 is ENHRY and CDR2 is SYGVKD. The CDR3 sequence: CAITVSLTGELFF. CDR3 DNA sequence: TGTGCCATCACCGTTAGCCTTACCGGGGAGCTGTTTTTT.

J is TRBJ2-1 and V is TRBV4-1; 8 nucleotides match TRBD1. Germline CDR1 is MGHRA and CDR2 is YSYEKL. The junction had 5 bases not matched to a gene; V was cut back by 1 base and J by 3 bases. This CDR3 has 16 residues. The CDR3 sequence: CASSQGDRKDYNEQFF. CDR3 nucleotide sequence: TGCGCCAGCAGCCAAGGGGACAGGAAAGACTACAATGAGCAGTTCTTC.

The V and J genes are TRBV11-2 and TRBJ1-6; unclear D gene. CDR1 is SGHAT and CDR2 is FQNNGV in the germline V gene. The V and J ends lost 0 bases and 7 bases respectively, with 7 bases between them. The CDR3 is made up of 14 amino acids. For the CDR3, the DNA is TGTGCCAGCAGCTTAGAGAGTTTAAATTCACCCCTCCACTTT. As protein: CASSLESLNSPLHF.

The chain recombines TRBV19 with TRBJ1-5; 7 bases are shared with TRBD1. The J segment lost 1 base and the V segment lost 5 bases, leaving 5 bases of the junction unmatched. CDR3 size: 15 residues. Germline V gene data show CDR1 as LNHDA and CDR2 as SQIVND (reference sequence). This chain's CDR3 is CASSRQGTSNQPQHF. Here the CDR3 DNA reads TGTGCCAGTAGTCGACAGGGTACCAGCAATCAGCCCCAGCATTTT. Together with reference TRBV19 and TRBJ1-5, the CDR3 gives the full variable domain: DGGITQSPKYLFRKEGQNVTLSCEQNLNHDAMYWYRQDPGQGLRLIYYSQIVNDFQKGDIAEGYSVSREKKESFPLTVTSAQKNPTAFYLCASSRQGTSNQPQHFGDGTRLSIL.

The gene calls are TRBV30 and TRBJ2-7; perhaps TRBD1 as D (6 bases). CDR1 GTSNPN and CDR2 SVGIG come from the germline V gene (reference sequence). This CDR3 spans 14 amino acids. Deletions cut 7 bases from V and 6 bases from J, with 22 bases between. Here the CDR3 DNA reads TGTGCCTTCCGCCCCTGGACAGCTGAGGCCGAGCAGTACTTC. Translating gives CAFRPWTAEAEQYF.

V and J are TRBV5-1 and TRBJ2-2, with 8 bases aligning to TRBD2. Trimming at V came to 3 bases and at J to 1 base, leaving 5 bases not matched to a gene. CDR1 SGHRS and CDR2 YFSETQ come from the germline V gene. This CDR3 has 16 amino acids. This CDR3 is CASSSISGGNTGELFF. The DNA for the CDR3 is TGCGCCAGCAGCTCGATAAGCGGGGGGAACACCGGGGAGCTGTTTTTT. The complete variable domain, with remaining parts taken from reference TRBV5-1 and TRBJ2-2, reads KAGVTQTPRYLIKTRGQQVTLSCSPISGHRSVSWYQQTPGQGLQFLFEYFSETQRNKGNFPGRFSGRQFSNSRSEMNVSTLELGDSALYLCASSSISGGNTGELFFGEGSRLTVL.

The CDR3 region is CASSIGQGNGYTF. The CDR3 DNA is TGTGCCAGTAGTATAGGTCAGGGTAACGGCTACACCTTC. J is TRBJ1-2 and V is TRBV19; tentatively, D is TRBD1 (5 bases). The CDR3 runs 13 residues. In germline, CDR1 is LNHDA, CDR2 SQIVND (reference sequence). The germline V and J ends were trimmed by 1 base and 8 bases, with 11 bases remaining between them. The variable domain in full, completed from reference TRBV19 and TRBJ1-2, reads DGGITQSPKYLFRKEGQNVTLSCEQNLNHDAMYWYRQDPGQGLRLIYYSQIVNDFQKGDIAEGYSVSREKKESFPLTVTSAQKNPTAFYLCASSIGQGNGYTFGSGTRLTVV.

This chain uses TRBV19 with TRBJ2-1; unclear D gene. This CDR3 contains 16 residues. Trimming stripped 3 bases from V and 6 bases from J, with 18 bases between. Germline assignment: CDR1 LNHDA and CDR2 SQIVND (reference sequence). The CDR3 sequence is CASSIVFAKHRNEQFF. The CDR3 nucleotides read TGTGCCAGTAGTATCGTTTTCGCAAAACATCGCAATGAGCAGTTCTTC.

The CDR3 DNA reads TGCAGTGCTAGAGGAGTTGGCTACACCTTC. This encodes CSARGVGYTF. The J gene is TRBJ1-2, the V gene TRBV20-1; D remains unclear. Trimming shortened V by 1 base and J by 7 bases, and 4 bases separated the two germline ends. Germline assignment: CDR1 DFQATT and CDR2 SNEGSKA (reference sequence). The CDR3 totals 10 residues.